This T cell receptor (beta chain) was identified during a study of T cell responses to AZD1222 COVID-19 vaccine. This CDR3 has 11 amino acids. Germline V gene sequence: CDR1 GTSNPN, CDR2 SVGIG (reference sequence). V was clipped by 0 bases and J by 5 bases, with 5 bases between them. Generated by immunoSEQ multiplex PCR, the TCRdb table keeps only in-frame clones and is missing some. The data show more than 100,000 clones, 80% to 95% seen once. This receptor was taken from an adult in good health. The chain has TRBV30 and TRBJ2-7; no clear D. The sequences come from peripheral blood, collected on day 0 of AZD1222 vaccination. CDR3 sequence: CAWSVGNEQYF. DNA of the CDR3: TGTGCCTGGAGTGTAGGAAACGAGCAGTACTTC.